The entry below gives a single T cell receptor beta chain sequence along with its context. This record belongs to a study of blood T cell repertoires in COVID-19. As for the study in general: Samples representing acute and convalescent COVID-19 were sourced from the United States, Italy and Spain. Nucleic acid was either cDNA or gDNA, and it came from T cells, B-cell-depleted T cells, or PBMCs.

During active infection, Seattle patients enrolled and were then monitored through disease. Per the original methods: The authors estimated nucleated cell counts from reference gene primer amplification. The data were produced by immunoSEQ multiplex PCR, yet TCRdb's version contains in-frame clones alone and is incomplete. Clone size and V and J calls were adopted from that table, with D and trimming inferred from the DNA. The sample has approximately 29,000 clones; around 92% are singletons. This CDR3 contains 15 residues. From germline, CDR1 is KGHSH and CDR2 LQKENI. Losses at the gene ends were 6 bases for V and 1 base for J; bases not matched to a gene: 5.

The specimen was peripheral blood. This TCR was sampled from a woman in her sixties or seventies with COVID-19, enrolled during active disease. V and J are TRBV18 and TRBJ2-7; 11 bases are shared with TRBD2. The chain's CDR3 is CASSKVAGGSYEQYF. The CDR3 DNA follows: TGTGCCAGCTCCAAGGTAGCGGGAGGGTCCTACGAGCAGTACTTC. Variable domain in full (rest from reference TRBV18 and TRBJ2-7): NAGVMQNPRHLVRRRGQEARLRCSPMKGHSHVYWYRQLPEEGLKFMVYLQKENIIDESGMPKERFSAEFPKEGPSILRIQQVVRGDSAAYFCASSKVAGGSYEQYFGPGTRLTVT.